This TCR beta chain was recovered during a study of technical replicates of blood from several donors. This CDR3 is 14 amino acids long. Germline-derived CDR1 and CDR2 are SGHRS and YFSETQ. Deletions cut 2 bases from V and 6 bases from J, with 12 bases between. Using immunoSEQ multiplex PCR, the repertoire was profiled, and TCRdb retains in-frame clones only, with some absent. The repertoire holds some 94,000 clones, with roughly 95% as singletons. V usage is TRBV5-1 and J usage is TRBJ1-5; weak D call: TRBD1 (6 bases). Sequencing was performed on T cells isolated from PBMCs. The receptor was derived from a human donor in good health. The CDR3 region has the DNA TGCGCCAGCAGCTTAACAGGGCAGGGTCAGCCCCAGCATTTT. Its protein product is CASSLTGQGQPQHF.